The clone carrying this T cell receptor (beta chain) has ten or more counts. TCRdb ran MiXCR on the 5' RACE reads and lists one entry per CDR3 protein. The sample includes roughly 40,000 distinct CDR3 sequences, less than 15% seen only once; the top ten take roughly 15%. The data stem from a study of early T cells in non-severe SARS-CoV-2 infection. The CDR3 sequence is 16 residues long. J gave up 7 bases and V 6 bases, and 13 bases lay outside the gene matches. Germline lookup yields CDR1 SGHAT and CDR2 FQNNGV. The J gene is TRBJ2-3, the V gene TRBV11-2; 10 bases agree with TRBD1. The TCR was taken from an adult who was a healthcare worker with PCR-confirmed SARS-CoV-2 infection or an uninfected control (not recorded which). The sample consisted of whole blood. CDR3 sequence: CASSYRPGQGKNTQYF. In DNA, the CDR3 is TGTGCCAGCAGTTACCGACCGGGACAGGGGAAGAATACGCAGTATTTT.